This T cell receptor (beta chain) is from a study of blood T cells in healthy people across ages (dated by TCRdb to about 2015). Regarding the complete study: Template switching captured roughly one uniquely barcoded TCR beta cDNA molecule per two T cells in model experiments. Age-related changes in TCR beta repertoire diversity were measured in the study by deep sequencing normalized with unique cDNA molecular identifiers. Four age groups were formed from the donors: young (average 16 years), middle-aged (more than 35), aged (about 62) and long-lived (82). To avoid experimental bias, donors of different ages were spread randomly across the sequencing lanes. For two donors (one aged 18 to 29 and one aged 80 or older), the study analyzed two additional independent replicas of 1 million unique cDNA reads from the same blood draw. The research as a whole found: Estimates of total diversity based on one million sequenced T cells were regarded as lower bounds and as underestimates. Donor CMV infection status was unknown, potentially confounding age-related changes in expanded clonotypes. As age increased, observed TCR beta diversity per million T cells dropped in a roughly linear way, and a significant reduction was already evident by age 40. The percentage of naive T cells measured by flow cytometry correlated strongly with observed TCR beta diversity. Compared with the aged group, the long-lived group had more naive CD4+ T cells, fewer expanded clones and increased TCR diversity, suggesting age selection. Conclusive comparison of naive and antigen-experienced compartments was prevented by the profiling of bulk unsorted PBMCs.

The roughly 39 donors, aged about 6 to 95 years, were systemically healthy Caucasian individuals from Russia. Roughly 10 milliliters of peripheral blood were collected from each donor into EDTA-treated Vacutainer tubes. PBMCs were isolated by Ficoll-Paque density-gradient centrifugation, with at least 6 million obtained per sample. Trizol reagent was used to extract total RNA from the PBMCs, yielding at least 5 micrograms per sample. For every donor, an aliquot of PBMCs went through flow cytometry to measure the percentages of naive CD45RAhigh/CD27high T cells. A note on this clonotype: Its cognate antigen has yet to be identified. No clone much larger than this one lies a single base away; base qualities are absent.

Library generation was performed with 5' RACE. Sequencing was performed on an Illumina HiSeq 2500. A second PCR of about 6 to 11 cycles was performed with a sample-barcoded 5' primer and a J-beta primer mix. Each TCR beta cDNA molecule received a unique molecular identifier from a template-switch 5' adaptor carrying 12 random nucleotides. Each sample yielded at least 2.5 million CDR3-containing paired-end reads. All of the RNA was converted into first-strand cDNA using the Mint cDNA synthesis kit, with a TRBC-specific oligonucleotide serving as the primer. After uracil-DNA glycosylase treatment, a first 18-cycle PCR used universal primers M1SS and BC2_uni_R on all cDNA. The original methods were these. Normalization of each sample was performed by random selection of 1 million high-quality reads, each carrying a distinct molecular identifier. Reads with shared molecular identifiers were discarded instead of being binned into consensus sequences. MiTCR, set to a Q25 quality threshold and the strictest error-elimination algorithm, was used for CDR3 identification, clonotype clustering and error correction. A nonparametric unseen species model with Euler transformation was used to estimate lower-bound total TCR beta diversity. Clones were called with MiXCR by TCRdb after fastp trimmed the public reads at Q25, and only in-frame beta chains were retained. When rows share a CDR3 protein, they turn into one entry using the most common DNA and genes. These V and J calls derive from TCRdb rather than the authors' analysis. The table for this sample lists roughly 1,800,000 distinct CDR3 sequences; approximately 50% of them were counted only once. The ten largest clones add up to roughly 2% of the sample.

Material: blood. The receptor's source is a middle-aged woman in good health.

The CDR3 reads CSVEDDRVSNEKLFF. The DNA sequence is TGCAGCGTTGAAGATGATAGGGTCTCTAATGAAAAACTGTTTTTT. The sequence links TRBV29-1 to TRBJ1-4, with no D gene named confidently. The CDR3, from cysteine to phenylalanine, totals 15 residues. Of the read, only the CDR3 DNA is kept; its 45 bases are in frame from base 1. Reading the germline V gene gives CDR1 SQVTM and CDR2 ANQGSEA. V and J lose 0 bases and 3 bases, and a span of 11 bases separates them.